These T cell receptor beta chains were read from a single sample in a study of PD-L1 blockade in urothelial cancer. Repertoires were generated with immunoSEQ multiplex PCR, while TCRdb's copy carries only in-frame clones and drops some. The repertoire includes 35,000 to 45,000 clones, 35% to 40% of them detected once, and just under 9% sits in the top ten. The sample in question was tumor tissue, obtained before atezolizumab (anti-PD-L1) treatment. The receptors were gathered from a man between 60 and 75 years old with urothelial cancer. Both conserved end residues are part of each CDR3. D genes are given only for firm matches. Rows may omit the clone size; those that give it use once, few, many or a size class.

d_gene	j_gene	v_gene	abundance	CDR3aa	CDR3nt
NA	TRBJ2-1	TRBV6-8	few	CASLGSGNEQFF	TGTGCCAGTCTTGGGTCGGGGAATGAGCAGTTCTTC
NA	TRBJ2-1	TRBV29-1	NA	CSVDVPARDEQFF	TGCAGCGTTGATGTACCAGCCAGGGATGAGCAGTTCTTC
NA	TRBJ2-7	TRBV28	NA	CASSLGSTPYEQYF	TGTGCCAGCAGTTTAGGGTCCACCCCCTACGAGCAGTACTTC
NA	TRBJ1-2	TRBV30	NA	CAWTWRVAGGYTF	TGTGCCTGGACTTGGAGAGTTGCCGGTGGCTACACCTTC
NA	TRBJ2-5	TRBV6-7	few	CASSSINTGETQYF	TGTGCCAGCAGTTCGATCAATACGGGTGAGACCCAGTACTTC
NA	TRBJ2-1	TRBV28	NA	CASSFAGTPYNEQFF	TGTGCCAGCAGTTTCGCAGGGACTCCCTACAATGAGCAGTTCTTC
NA	TRBJ1-2	TRBV29-1	NA	CSVGSPADGYTF	TGCAGCGTTGGGTCCCCGGCAGATGGCTACACCTTC
NA	TRBJ2-3	TRBV29-1	NA	CSAGADIRTDTQYF	TGCAGCGCTGGCGCCGACATCCGCACAGATACGCAGTATTTT
NA	TRBJ2-2	TRBV15	NA	CATSREKIWDGELFF	TGTGCCACCAGCAGAGAAAAAATCTGGGACGGGGAGCTGTTTTTT
NA	TRBJ2-1	TRBV29-1	NA	CSVGRSGSYNEQFF	TGCAGCGTTGGACGGAGCGGCTCCTACAATGAGCAGTTCTTC
NA	TRBJ1-5	TRBV6-4	few	CASGTLNQPQHF	TGTGCCAGCGGGACCCTAAATCAGCCCCAGCATTTT
NA	TRBJ1-5	TRBV4-1	many	CASSQELVTYSNQPQHF	TGCGCCAGCAGCCAAGAATTAGTAACGTATAGCAATCAGCCCCAGCATTTT
NA	TRBJ2-1	TRBV18	few	CASSPFEGGSYNEQFF	TGTGCCAGCTCACCCTTTGAGGGGGGCTCCTACAATGAGCAGTTCTTC
TRBD2	TRBJ2-5	TRBV19	NA	CASNGRSGRGQYF	TGTGCCAGTAATGGGAGAAGCGGGAGGGGCCAGTACTTC
NA	TRBJ2-6	TRBV5-1	NA	CASVITSGANVLTF	TGCGCCAGCGTGATTACCTCTGGGGCCAACGTCCTGACTTTC
NA	TRBJ2-3	TRBV15	few	CATSLGASSTDTQYF	TGTGCCACCAGTCTGGGGGCCTCTAGCACAGATACGCAGTATTTT
NA	TRBJ2-7	TRBV19	NA	CASITNSYEQYF	TGTGCCAGTATTACAAATTCCTACGAGCAGTACTTC
TRBD2	TRBJ2-5	TRBV29-1	NA	CSVVGGGLVGETQYF	TGCAGCGTTGTTGGCGGGGGGTTGGTTGGAGAGACCCAGTACTTC
TRBD2	TRBJ2-1	TRBV11-3	few	CASSPGTSGGLEQFF	TGTGCCAGCAGCCCGGGGACTAGCGGGGGTCTTGAGCAGTTCTTC
TRBD1	TRBJ1-2	TRBV19	NA	CASRPTGGYGYTF	TGTGCCAGTAGACCGACAGGGGGCTATGGCTACACCTTC
TRBD1	TRBJ1-4	TRBV19	NA	CASSISGGEEKLFF	TGTGCCAGTAGTATCTCAGGGGGCGAAGAAAAACTGTTTTTT
TRBD2	TRBJ2-5	TRBV6-8	NA	CATRTREETQYF	TGTGCCACCCGGACTAGAGAAGAGACCCAGTACTTC
TRBD1	TRBJ1-4	TRBV6-8	many	CASSDRQGAANEKLFF	TGTGCCAGCAGTGATAGACAGGGGGCGGCTAATGAAAAACTGTTTTTT
NA	TRBJ2-2	TRBV23-1	few	CASSLQPPRTGFTGELFF	TGCGCCAGCAGCCTGCAACCTCCTAGGACCGGATTCACCGGGGAGCTGTTTTTT
NA	TRBJ2-5	TRBV19	once	CATKTQGKETQYF	TGTGCCACCAAAACACAGGGAAAAGAGACCCAGTACTTC
TRBD1	TRBJ2-2	TRBV19	NA	CASSTGQVNTGELFF	TGTGCCAGTAGTACCGGACAGGTCAACACCGGGGAGCTGTTTTTT
TRBD2	TRBJ2-1	TRBV19	NA	CASSGLADFYNEQFF	TGTGCCAGTAGTGGGCTAGCGGACTTCTACAATGAGCAGTTCTTC